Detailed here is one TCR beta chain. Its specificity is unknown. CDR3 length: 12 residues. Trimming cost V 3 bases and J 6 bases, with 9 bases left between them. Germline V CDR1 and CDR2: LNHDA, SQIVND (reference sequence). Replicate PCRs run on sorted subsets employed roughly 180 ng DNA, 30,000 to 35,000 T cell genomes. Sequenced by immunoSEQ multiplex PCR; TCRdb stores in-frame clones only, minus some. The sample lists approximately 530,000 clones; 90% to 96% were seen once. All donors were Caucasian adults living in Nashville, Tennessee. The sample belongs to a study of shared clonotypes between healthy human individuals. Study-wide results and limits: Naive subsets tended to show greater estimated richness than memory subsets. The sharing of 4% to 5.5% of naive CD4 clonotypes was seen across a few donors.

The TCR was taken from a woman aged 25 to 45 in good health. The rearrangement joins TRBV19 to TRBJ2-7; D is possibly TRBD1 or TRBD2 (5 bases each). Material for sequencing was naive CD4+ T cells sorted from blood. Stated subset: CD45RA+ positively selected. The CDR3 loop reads CASSMFGAEQYF. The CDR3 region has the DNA TGTGCCAGTAGTATGTTCGGGGCCGAGCAGTACTTC.